What follows describes a single TCR beta chain. Its antigen is not yet known. Base quality data are lacking; no much larger clone is found one base away. The CDR3 regions of human TCRbeta chains were analyzed by immunosequencing. Per the authors' processing: TCRs in the repertoires were compared against a reference library of SARS-CoV-2-specific TCRs that had been generated with the MIRA antigen-specificity platform. Breadth was defined as the fraction of unique TCRs that were SARS-CoV-2-associated. Depth was defined as the fraction of total T cells that were SARS-CoV-2-associated. Each spike-specific TCR was assigned to its reactive spike region and to a CD4 or CD8 class using the MIRA data. Log10-transformed breadth and depth values were compared by one-way ANOVA with Sidak's multiple comparisons tests. The source is immuneACCESS, and TCRdb retained only in-frame sequences with V and J called. Part of the clones is not carried over; for the studies checked, unresolved V genes explain less than half of this, and the remainder is unexplained. The V and J calls and clone size are taken from that table; D and trimming were inferred from the DNA. The sample includes some 100,000 clones, with 88% observed a single time. The ten top clones hold around 13% of the sample.

The data stem from a study of T cell responses to AZD1222 COVID-19 vaccine (dated by TCRdb to about 2021). At the level of the whole study: A total of around 240 trial participants underwent TCR sequencing, of whom about 210 received two doses of AZD1222 and roughly 25 received two doses of the MenACWY control vaccine. Trial participants were enrolled by age into subgroups of 18-55, 56-69 and 70-plus years, and around 140, 26 and 57 TCR-sequenced participants, respectively, were included in these subgroups.

The investigation overall reported the following: In the small 56-69-year group, the increase in depth fell short of significance, most likely because of low power. Participants were mostly white British and included more females than males, and it was suggested by the authors that clonal diversity may have been underestimated. Because no samples from the day 14 peak response were available, repertoires could be characterized only after the peak T cell response. Vaccine-associated CD4 TCRs spanned the whole spike protein, with dominant responses in regions 160-218 and 743-854. Reportedly, close to half of the unique spike-specific TCRs recognized epitopes lying outside the regions that are mutated in the B.1.351 and B.1.1.7 variants. Spike-specific TCR breadth and depth rose significantly after two AZD1222 doses compared with day 0 and with MenACWY recipients. Only six AZD1222 recipients were SARS-CoV-2 seropositive at baseline, limiting conclusions about previously exposed vaccinees.

The junction shows trimming of 8 bases on V and 5 bases on J, plus 18 bases between the germline ends. The CDR3 measures 14 amino acids from cysteine to phenylalanine. Only the CDR3 part of the read is kept: 42 bases, read in frame from the first base. Looking up the germline V gene (reference sequence) yields CDR1 MNHEY and CDR2 SMNVEV. What this sample's time point label stands for: baseline before first vaccination. The treatment or condition tag for this specimen amounts to: meningococcal conjugate vaccine given as trial control. Samples from vaccinated people were obtained from the UK trials COV001 and COV002, which included a single-blind randomized controlled phase 2/3 trial of AZD1222 (ChAdOx1 nCoV-19) in healthy adults. For TCRbeta chain sequencing, PBMC samples were collected from trial participants at day 0 and at day 28 after the second dose.

The chain couples TRBV27 to TRBJ2-5; the D gene is unclear. Sequenced material: peripheral blood, taken on day 0 of MenACWY control vaccination. The source is an adult in good health. The DNA sequence is as follows: TGTGCCAGCTCTAAAAGGGTTTTGGGGGAGACCCAGTACTTC. It translates to CASSKRVLGETQYF.